The entry below gives a single T cell receptor beta chain sequence along with its context. Its antigen is still unknown. Through a sample-barcoded 5' primer and a J-beta primer mix, a second PCR was run for about 7 to 12 cycles. The template-switch adaptor was a 5' adaptor with 12 random nucleotides. It tagged each cDNA molecule. TCRdb redid the calling of the 5' RACE reads with MiXCR, one entry per CDR3 protein. The table has 450,000 to 700,000 distinct CDR3 sequences, 27% seen once; the top ten hold approximately 18%. The data were taken from a study of blood T cells in healthy people across ages. Study results and caveats: Older age went with lower TCR beta diversity per million T cells, in a roughly linear way. CMV status of donors was not determined, possibly confounding expanded clonotype changes.

The CDR3 loop spans 14 amino acids. Between the trimmed V and J ends, which lost 7 bases and 6 bases, there was a span of 19 bases. Germline V gene data show CDR1 as SGHTA and CDR2 as FQGNSA. This TCR was recovered from a woman aged 70-85 years in good health. This chain uses TRBV7-2 with TRBJ2-7, with D perhaps matching TRBD1 (6 bases). The sample was blood. CDR3 sequence (DNA): TGTGCCAGCAACCGCGCCCAGGGGCCATCCGAGCAGTACTTC. This codes for CASNRAQGPSEQYF.